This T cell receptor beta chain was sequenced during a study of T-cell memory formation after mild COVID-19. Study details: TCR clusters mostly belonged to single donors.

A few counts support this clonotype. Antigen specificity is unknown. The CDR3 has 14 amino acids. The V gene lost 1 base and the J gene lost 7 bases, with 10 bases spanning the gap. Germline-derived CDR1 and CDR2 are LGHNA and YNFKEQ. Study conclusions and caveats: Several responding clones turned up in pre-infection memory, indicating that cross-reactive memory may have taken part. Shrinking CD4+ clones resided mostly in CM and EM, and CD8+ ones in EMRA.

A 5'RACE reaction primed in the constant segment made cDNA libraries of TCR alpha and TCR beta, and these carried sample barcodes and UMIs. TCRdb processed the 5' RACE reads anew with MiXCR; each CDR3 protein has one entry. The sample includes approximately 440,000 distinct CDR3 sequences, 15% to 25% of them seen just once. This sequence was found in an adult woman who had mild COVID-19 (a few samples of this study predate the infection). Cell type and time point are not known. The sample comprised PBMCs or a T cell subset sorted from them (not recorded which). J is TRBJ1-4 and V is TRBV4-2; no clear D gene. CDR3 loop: CASSQGYEGEKLFF. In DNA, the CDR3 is TGTGCCAGCAGCCAAGGGTACGAAGGTGAAAAACTGTTTTTT.